A single sample gave rise to the 3 T cell receptor beta chains below, sequenced in a study of CD8 T cells in ankylosing spondylitis. Whole-study results and caveats: In ankylosing spondylitis blood, a motif of roughly 8 highly homologous TCR beta variants appeared characteristic.

The antigens for these receptors are not known. One entry per CDR3 protein, called by TCRdb with MiXCR from the 5' RACE reads. The data hold over 450,000 distinct CDR3 sequences, with roughly 13% observed a single time. Source material: blood, either unsorted or a sorted T cell fraction (not recorded which). The receptor set was obtained from a male donor with ankylosing spondylitis.

The chain employs TRBV20-1 and TRBJ2-3, with no clear D. The CDR3 is 14 residues long. Trimming left V 6 bases short and J 6 bases short, with 19 bases between. The V gene's germline CDR1 is DFQATT and CDR2 SNEGSKA (reference sequence). Here the CDR3 DNA reads TGCAGTGCAGAGCTGGGCCCGGAAGTTGATACGCAGTATTTT. Amino acids: CSAELGPEVDTQYF.

The V gene is TRBV12-3 or TRBV12-4, the J gene TRBJ2-2; 11 bases are shared with TRBD2. J lost 7 bases, V lost 5 bases, and 3 bases had no gene match. This CDR3 is 14 amino acids long. The CDR3 sequence: CASSQTSGNGELFF. Written as DNA, the CDR3 is TGTGCCAGCAGTCAGACTAGCGGGAACGGGGAGCTGTTTTTT.

This clonotype has ten or more counts. The rearrangement uses TRBV12-3 or TRBV12-4 and TRBJ1-3; D is unclear. Trimming stripped 6 bases from V and 0 bases from J, with 9 bases between. The length of the CDR3 is 14 residues. The CDR3 nucleotides are TGTGCCAGCAGCGCCCTAGCCTCTGGAAACACCATATATTTT. It specifies CASSALASGNTIYF.